This T cell receptor (beta chain) was recovered during a study of brain T cells in children with intractable seizures. Germline V gives CDR1 SGHAT, CDR2 FQNNGV. With 4 bases removed from V and 2 bases from J, the gap between germline ends came to 11 bases. There are 14 residues in the CDR3. The study's findings and limits: Viral specificity was inferred only from CDR3 similarity; HCMV serostatus was unknown.

The time point denotes: blood from clinic visit 5 months post-surgery; TSC patient then seizure free. On this clone itself: Its antigen is currently unknown.

The table came from immunoSEQ multiplex PCR; TCRdb's copy has only in-frame clones and leaves some out. The sample lists 300,000 to 400,000 clones; roughly 93% were seen once. The chain joins TRBV11-2 to TRBJ1-2; D unclear. Sequencing was performed on peripheral blood, taken around 5 months after surgery. The origin of this receptor is a boy in the first two years of life with tuberous sclerosis and intractable seizures. The CDR3 here is CASSSEGPNYGYTF. DNA of the CDR3: TGTGCCAGCAGCTCCGAGGGCCCAAACTATGGCTACACCTTC.